The 22 T cell receptor beta chains below were found in one sample sequenced in a study of T cells in Graves' hyperthyroidism and ophthalmopathy. RNA transcripts served as the template for amplifying TCR beta CDR3 regions. Initially, a first-round RT-PCR of the TCR CDR3 employed the HTBI primer set. From the multiplex PCR reads, TCRdb called clonotypes with MiXCR, one entry per CDR3 protein. The sample lists approximately 600,000 distinct CDR3 sequences, about a sixth seen once, with 3.8% in the top ten. Sequencing was performed on blood. The receptors shown here come from a woman between 25 and 40 years old with Graves' hyperthyroidism.

Note on this clonotype: One end of the junction varies from germline; a read error may be responsible. The V and J genes are TRBV11-2 and TRBJ2-2, with D perhaps TRBD1 or TRBD2 (6 bases each). The CDR3 spans 14 residues. CDR1 is SGHAT, CDR2 FQNNGV, per germline. The CDR3 coding sequence is TGTGCCAGCAGCTCCCCCAGGGGAGCCGGGGGGCTGTTTTTT. This gives the protein CASSSPRGAGGLFF.

With regard to this clonotype: A much larger clone differs by one base, so this may be a read error. The gene calls are TRBV6-1 and TRBJ2-3, with 9 bases lining up with TRBD1. Germline assignment: CDR1 MNHNS and CDR2 SASEGT. The CDR3 consists of 15 residues. The CDR3, as DNA: TGTGCCAGCAGTGGGAGGACAGGGGCCACGGATACGCTGTATTTT. Translation gives CASSGRTGATDTLYF.

The chain employs TRBV7-9 and TRBJ1-2, with D uncertain. The CDR3 consists of 13 residues. CDR1 and CDR2 (germline): SEHNR, FQNEAQ (reference sequence). V lost 5 bases and J 2 bases, leaving 9 bases between the germline ends. CDR3 sequence reads: CASSARWNYGYTF. CDR3 DNA sequence: TGTGCCAGCAGCGCTCGTTGGAACTATGGCTACACCTTC.

This clonotype was counted between two and nine times. The genes are TRBV4-1 and TRBJ2-5; D is undetermined. The CDR3 is 14 amino acids. Germline-derived CDR1 and CDR2 are MGHRA and YSYEKL. Trimming took off 2 bases at V and 1 base at J, with 8 bases between the two ends. CDR3 coding DNA: TGCGCCAGCAGCCAACCGGGCCGCCAAGAGACCCAGTACTTC. Its translation: CASSQPGRQETQYF.

The chain uses TRBV3-1 and TRBJ2-2, with TRBD2 matching 9 bases. Germline lookup yields CDR1 LGHDT and CDR2 YNNKEL (reference sequence). Trimming took 2 bases from V and 3 from J; bases not matched to a gene: 10. This CDR3 has 18 residues. CDR3 protein: CASSQPGGGRADTGELFF. DNA for the CDR3: TGTGCCAGCAGCCAACCCGGGGGCGGGAGGGCCGACACCGGGGAGCTGTTTTTT.

This clonotype was detected many times. The V call is TRBV30, the J call TRBJ1-1, with 7 bases aligning to TRBD1. This CDR3 is 13 amino acids long. Germline-derived CDR1 and CDR2 are GTSNPN and SVGIG (reference sequence). Unmatched junction bases numbered 2, after V lost 0 bases and J lost 4 bases. The CDR3 DNA sequence: TGTGCCTGGAGTGTCGACAGGGCCACTGAAGCTTTCTTT. Its translation: CAWSVDRATEAFF.

J is TRBJ2-7 and V is TRBV5-6; 7 nucleotides align to TRBD2. The CDR3 sequence is 15 residues long. Germline CDR1 SGHDT, CDR2 YYEEEE. The V and J ends lost 3 bases and 6 bases, in that order; junction bases with no gene match: 12. Here the CDR3 reads CASSSKETGGLEQYF. In DNA, the CDR3 is TGTGCCAGCAGCTCCAAGGAGACGGGAGGTCTCGAGCAGTACTTC.

The chain links TRBV5-8 to TRBJ2-3; no clear D. The V end lost 1 base, the J end lost 6 bases, and 12 bases lay between the germline ends. Germline assignment: CDR1 SGHTS and CDR2 YDEGEE. CDR3 length: 14 amino acids. The chain's CDR3 is CASSLSQARDTQYF. DNA for the CDR3: TGTGCCAGCAGCTTGTCGCAGGCCCGTGATACGCAGTATTTT.

This clonotype occurred a few times. The chain employs TRBV11-1 and TRBJ2-3; a possible D gene is TRBD1 (6 bases). The CDR3 covers 16 residues. CDR1 and CDR2 (germline): SGHAT, FQDESV (reference sequence). Between the trimmed V and J ends, which lost 3 bases and 1 base, there was a span of 14 bases. The CDR3: CASSFQGGLRTDTQYF. DNA for the CDR3: TGTGCCAGCAGCTTCCAAGGGGGTTTGCGCACAGATACGCAGTATTTT.

The chain links TRBV20-1 to TRBJ1-1; D perhaps matches TRBD1 (6 bases). The CDR3 loop spans 14 amino acids. Germline assignment: CDR1 DFQATT and CDR2 SNEGSKA (reference sequence). The germline V and J ends were trimmed by 0 bases and 1 base, with 9 bases remaining between them. The CDR3 sequence is CSARDRTANTEAFF. For the CDR3, the DNA is TGCAGTGCTAGAGATCGGACAGCGAACACTGAAGCTTTCTTT.

This clonotype was seen a handful of times. This chain links TRBV7-9 with TRBJ1-4; no firm D call. The CDR3 sequence is 16 residues long. CDR1 is SEHNR, CDR2 FQNEAQ, per germline (reference sequence). V lost 1 base and J 7 bases, leaving 16 bases between the germline ends. CDR3 in amino acids: CASSLDSAQSGEKLFF. The CDR3 nucleotides are TGTGCCAGCAGCTTAGATTCGGCTCAAAGCGGTGAAAAACTGTTTTTT.

This clonotype was recorded at least ten times. The CDR3 loop reads CASSVEQGAYGYTF. The CDR3, as DNA: TGTGCCAGCAGCGTTGAACAGGGGGCCTACGGCTACACCTTC. The V gene is TRBV6-1, the J gene TRBJ1-2; TRBD1 matches 9 bases. J lost 8 bases, V lost 6 bases, and 10 bases had no gene match. The germline V gene has CDR1 MNHNS and CDR2 SASEGT. The length of the CDR3 is 14 residues.

The chain has TRBV9 and TRBJ2-3; 7 nucleotides align to TRBD2. Germline CDR1 reads SGDLS; CDR2 reads YYNGEE. This CDR3 spans 14 amino acids. V shed 3 bases, J shed 3 bases, and the junction held 4 bases outside the gene matches. The CDR3 DNA reads TGTGCCAGCAGCGCGTCGGGGGGAACAGATACGCAGTATTTT. Amino acids: CASSASGGTDTQYF.

This clonotype appeared a few times. The chain joins TRBV6-5 to TRBJ2-1; 8 nucleotides agree with TRBD1. CDR3 size: 14 residues. Germline V CDR1 and CDR2: MNHEY, SVGAGI. V dropped 2 bases and J dropped 9; count of bases not matched to a gene: 6. The chain's CDR3 is CASSYPTDRGEQFF. Written as DNA, the CDR3 is TGTGCCAGCAGTTACCCAACTGACAGGGGTGAGCAGTTCTTC.

This clonotype was observed many times. The chain uses TRBV12-3 or TRBV12-4 and TRBJ1-5; D remains ambiguous. The CDR3 spans 15 residues. V shed 5 bases and J shed 0 bases, with 11 bases lying between them. The CDR3 here is CASSPLLRSNQPQHF. For the CDR3, the DNA is TGTGCCAGCAGTCCCCTCTTGCGTAGCAATCAGCCCCAGCATTTT.

The chain employs TRBV18 and TRBJ2-6; the D gene is possibly TRBD2 (5 bases). V was shortened by 2 bases and J by 0 bases, with 8 bases between the two germline ends. The CDR3 extends over 16 amino acids. Germline CDR1 is KGHSH and CDR2 is LQKENI. CDR3 nucleotide sequence: TGTGCCAGCTCACCAGCGGGCCGCTCTGGGGCCAACGTCCTGACTTTC. It encodes CASSPAGRSGANVLTF.

There are a few counts of this clonotype. V and J are TRBV14 and TRBJ2-6; D remains unclear. CDR3 size: 14 residues. V lost 4 bases and J 13 bases, leaving 17 bases between the germline ends. Germline lookup yields CDR1 SGHDN and CDR2 FVKESK. CDR3: CASSPTTSLGVLTF. CDR3 coding DNA: TGTGCCAGCAGCCCGACCACCTCTCTAGGGGTCCTGACTTTC.

This clonotype was observed a handful of times. V is TRBV27 and J is TRBJ2-7; D tentatively reads TRBD1 or TRBD2 (7 bases each). Trimming left V 5 bases short and J 4 bases short, with 18 bases between. This CDR3 is 15 amino acids long. Germline V gene lookup returns CDR1 MNHEY and CDR2 SMNVEV (reference sequence). The CDR3 protein is CASSQTTGRVYEQYF. CDR3 DNA sequence: TGTGCCAGCAGTCAAACGACAGGGAGGGTATACGAGCAGTACTTC.

There are many counts of this clonotype. The chain recombines TRBV29-1 with TRBJ1-4; D remains unclear. Germline CDR1 is SQVTM and CDR2 is ANQGSEA. The ends were cut back, 5 bases at V and 5 bases at J, with 6 bases in the middle. The CDR3 has 11 residues. As DNA, the CDR3 is TGCAGCGTTCGGAGAAATGAAAAACTGTTTTTT. As protein: CSVRRNEKLFF.

This clonotype showed up many times. V usage is TRBV2 and J usage is TRBJ2-1; D is ambiguous. CDR3 length: 13 residues. The V gene's germline CDR1 is SNHLY and CDR2 FYNNEI. V dropped 7 bases and J dropped 4 bases, with 11 bases sitting between them. CDR3 region: CASMEGPYNEQFF. The CDR3 DNA is TGTGCCAGCATGGAAGGGCCATACAATGAGCAGTTCTTC. Looking up the rest from reference TRBV2 and TRBJ2-1 gives the full variable domain: EPEVTQTPSHQVTQMGQEVILRCVPISNHLYFYWYRQILGQKVEFLVSFYNNEISEKSEIFDDQFSVERPDGSNFTLKIRSTKLEDSAMYFCASMEGPYNEQFFGPGTRLTVL.

This clonotype was counted a few times. The rearrangement joins TRBV24-1 to TRBJ2-3; 11 bases are a match to TRBD2. The germline gives CDR1 KGHDR, CDR2 SFDVKD. The V segment lost 3 bases and the J segment 0 bases; nucleotides outside the gene matches: 4. The CDR3 consists of 17 residues. The CDR3 DNA reads TGTGCCACCAGTGATGGGACTAGCGGACCTAGCACAGATACGCAGTATTTT. Translating it yields CATSDGTSGPSTDTQYF.

This clonotype was detected only a few times. V gene TRBV5-1 combines with J gene TRBJ2-7; 9 nucleotides agree with TRBD1. The CDR3 is 15 residues long. The germline V gene has CDR1 SGHRS and CDR2 YFSETQ. Unmatched junction bases numbered 5, after V lost 2 bases and J lost 2 bases. Written as DNA, the CDR3 is TGCGCCAGCAGCTTCAACCGGGACAGGGCCTACGAGCAGTACTTC. Translated: CASSFNRDRAYEQYF.